Shown below are 18 T cell receptor beta chains from a single sample sequenced in a study of T-cell memory formation after mild COVID-19. One entry per CDR3 protein results from TCRdb running MiXCR on the 5' RACE reads. The sample yields under 200,000 distinct CDR3 sequences, 10% to 15% seen once. Input material: PBMCs or a T cell subset sorted from them (not recorded which). The receptors derive from a man between 18 and 35 years old who had mild COVID-19 (a few samples of this study predate the infection). Cell type and time point are not known.

This clonotype was seen more than once but under ten times. The chain employs TRBV6-5 and TRBJ1-2; no clear D. This CDR3 spans 13 amino acids. With 4 bases removed from V and 8 bases from J, the gap between germline ends came to 14 bases. The germline V gene encodes CDR1 MNHEY and CDR2 SVGAGI. Here the CDR3 reads CASSSLSAWGYTF. The CDR3 nucleotides are TGTGCCAGCAGTTCTCTCTCAGCCTGGGGCTACACCTTC.

This clonotype was counted a few times. The chain is built from TRBV27 and TRBJ2-2, with D maybe TRBD2 (5 bases). Germline V gene sequence: CDR1 MNHEY, CDR2 SMNVEV (reference sequence). Trimming shortened V by 5 bases and J by 6 bases, and 16 bases separated the two germline ends. CDR3 length: 15 residues. CDR3 nucleotide sequence: TGTGCCAGCAGTCCGATTCAAGGACTTCCCGGGGAGCTGTTTTTT. It is translated as CASSPIQGLPGELFF.

V and J are TRBV6-6 and TRBJ2-2; D ambiguous. The CDR3 covers 12 residues. Germline assignment: CDR1 MNHNY and CDR2 SVGAGI (reference sequence). Trimming removed 6 bases from V and 3 bases from J, with 5 bases in between. The CDR3 DNA reads as TGTGCCAGCAGATCGTACACCGGGGAGCTGTTTTTT. Its translation: CASRSYTGELFF.

This clonotype was counted only a few times. The rearrangement uses TRBV7-2 and TRBJ2-1; 11 positions match TRBD2. This CDR3 has 16 residues. Germline V gene sequence: CDR1 SGHTA, CDR2 FQGNSA. V lost 1 base and J lost 5; bases outside the gene matches: 4. The CDR3 sequence is CASSLGGTSGNNEQFF. Here the CDR3 DNA reads TGTGCCAGCAGCTTAGGGGGGACTAGCGGTAACAATGAGCAGTTCTTC. The full variable domain, in which reference TRBV7-2 and TRBJ2-1 provide the parts outside the CDR3, is GAGVSQSPSNKVTEKGKDVELRCDPISGHTALYWYRQSLGQGLEFLIYFQGNSAPDKSGLPSDRFSAERTGGSVSTLTIQRTQQEDSAVYLCASSLGGTSGNNEQFFGPGTRLTVL.

Only a few counts were recorded for this clonotype. The chain joins TRBV9 to TRBJ2-3, with TRBD2 matching over 15 bases. J lost 6 bases, V lost 4 bases, and 6 bases had no gene match. This CDR3 is built from 16 residues. CDR1 is SGDLS, CDR2 YYNGEE, per germline. The CDR3 nucleotides read TGTGCCAGCAGCCCCGGGACTAGCGGGGGGTTGGATACGCAGTATTTT. Amino acid sequence: CASSPGTSGGLDTQYF.

The chain carries TRBV20-1 and TRBJ2-5; 9 nucleotides align to TRBD2. The germline V gene has CDR1 DFQATT and CDR2 SNEGSKA (reference sequence). With V trimmed by 0 bases and J by 5 bases, 10 bases remained unmatched. CDR3 length: 16 amino acids. CDR3 sequence: CSARDPSGGKKETQYF. The CDR3 DNA reads as TGCAGTGCTAGAGATCCCAGCGGGGGGAAGAAGGAGACCCAGTACTTC.

This clonotype was seen many times. This rearrangement joins TRBV12-3 or TRBV12-4 to TRBJ2-5; D is undetermined. V lost 1 base to trimming and J lost 0 bases, with 6 bases between them. This CDR3 region has 14 residues. CDR3 coding DNA: TGTGCCAGCAGTTTAGGGCGGAACCAAGAGACCCAGTACTTC. Its translation is CASSLGRNQETQYF.

The rearrangement links TRBV6-1 to TRBJ2-5; D is perhaps TRBD1 (6 bases). Germline values: CDR1 MNHNS, CDR2 SASEGT. V gave up 7 bases and J gave up 5 bases, with 14 bases separating them. This CDR3 contains 13 residues. CDR3 protein: CASTERRGETQYF. The CDR3 nucleotides are TGTGCCAGCACCGAGAGAAGGGGGGAGACCCAGTACTTC.

This clonotype was recorded at least ten times. This chain uses TRBV18 with TRBJ1-6; no definite D call. Trimming removed 6 bases at V and 8 bases at J, with 14 bases between. The CDR3 loop spans 14 amino acids. Looked up from germline, CDR1 is KGHSH and CDR2 is LQKENI. CDR3 DNA sequence: TGTGCCAGCTCCGAAGGCGGAGTCGATTCACCCCTCCACTTT. This gives the protein CASSEGGVDSPLHF.

This clonotype was observed a handful of times. The chain has TRBV9 and TRBJ2-3; a possible D gene is TRBD2 (5 bases). The CDR3 length is 14 residues. The V gene's germline CDR1 is SGDLS and CDR2 YYNGEE. The V end was cut by 4 bases, the J end by 3 bases, with 12 bases between. The CDR3 DNA reads TGTGCCAGCAGCTCCAGGACTGCTACAGATACGCAGTATTTT. As protein: CASSSRTATDTQYF.

This clonotype was seen only a few times. The chain uses TRBV20-1 and TRBJ1-2; tentative D call: TRBD1 (5 bases). Trimming left V 6 bases short and J 5 bases short, with 19 bases between. CDR3 length equals 14 residues. Germline CDR1 and CDR2: DFQATT and SNEGSKA (reference sequence). CDR3 amino acids: CSATGGGSPYGYTF. CDR3 in DNA: TGCAGTGCCACCGGGGGGGGAAGCCCATATGGCTACACCTTC.

CDR3 in DNA: TGCAGTGCTAACGATTTTAGCGGGGGTGCAAAACTGTTTTTT. This codes for CSANDFSGGAKLFF. The chain carries TRBV20-1 and TRBJ1-4, with a weak D call TRBD1 (5 bases). The CDR3 has 14 amino acids. Trimming left V 4 bases short and J 10 bases short, with 19 bases between. Looked up from germline, CDR1 is DFQATT and CDR2 is SNEGSKA (reference sequence).

The chain carries TRBV19 and TRBJ1-6; D may be TRBD1 (6 bases). Trimming shortened V by 6 bases and J by 7 bases, and 13 bases separated the two germline ends. The germline V gene encodes CDR1 LNHDA and CDR2 SQIVND (reference sequence). This CDR3 comprises 14 residues. CDR3 amino acids: CASRAQGGNSPLHF. The CDR3 bases are TGTGCCAGTAGGGCACAGGGAGGGAATTCACCCCTCCACTTT.

This clonotype was counted only a few times. The gene calls are TRBV4-1 and TRBJ1-4; 7 bases line up with TRBD1. The V and J ends lost 4 bases and 0 bases, in that order; junction bases with no gene match: 11. The germline V gene has CDR1 MGHRA and CDR2 YSYEKL. CDR3 length: 18 amino acids. CDR3 amino acids: CASSRRDRRITTNEKLFF. The CDR3 DNA is TGCGCCAGCAGCCGACGGGACAGACGAATAACAACTAATGAAAAACTGTTTTTT.

The rearrangement joins TRBV7-2 to TRBJ2-4, with D possibly matching TRBD1 (6 bases). V was cut by 6 bases and J by 0 bases, with 6 bases left in between. This CDR3 has 13 amino acids. Germline V gene lookup returns CDR1 SGHTA and CDR2 FQGNSA. The CDR3 here is CASRTGAKNIQYF. The CDR3 nucleotides are TGTGCCAGCAGGACAGGAGCCAAAAACATTCAGTACTTC.

This clonotype was seen a handful of times. The chain combines TRBV5-1 with TRBJ2-4; 7 bases align to TRBD1. This CDR3 spans 16 amino acids. V gave up 3 bases and J gave up 0 bases; unmatched junction bases: 6. Looked up from germline, CDR1 is SGHRS and CDR2 is YFSETQ. The CDR3 reads CASSWDSSEAKNIQYF. CDR3 coding DNA: TGCGCCAGCAGCTGGGACAGTTCAGAAGCCAAAAACATTCAGTACTTC.

V usage is TRBV6-2 or TRBV6-3 and J usage is TRBJ2-1; D tentatively fits TRBD1 or TRBD2 (6 bases each). Trimming cost V 1 base and J 11 bases, with 12 bases left between them. Germline CDR1 is MNHEY and CDR2 is SVGEGT. This CDR3 is built from 13 residues. The CDR3 DNA sequence: TGTGCCAGCAGTTACTTAGGGGGGACGCAGCAGTTCTTC. Amino acids: CASSYLGGTQQFF.

The chain couples TRBV5-1 to TRBJ2-3; 12 bases are shared with TRBD2. The CDR3 has 14 residues. Germline V CDR1 and CDR2: SGHRS, YFSETQ. The J segment lost 6 bases and the V segment lost 5 bases, leaving 4 bases of the junction unmatched. The CDR3 protein is CASRTSGGVDTQYF. The DNA of the CDR3 is TGCGCCAGCAGGACTAGCGGGGGAGTTGATACGCAGTATTTT.